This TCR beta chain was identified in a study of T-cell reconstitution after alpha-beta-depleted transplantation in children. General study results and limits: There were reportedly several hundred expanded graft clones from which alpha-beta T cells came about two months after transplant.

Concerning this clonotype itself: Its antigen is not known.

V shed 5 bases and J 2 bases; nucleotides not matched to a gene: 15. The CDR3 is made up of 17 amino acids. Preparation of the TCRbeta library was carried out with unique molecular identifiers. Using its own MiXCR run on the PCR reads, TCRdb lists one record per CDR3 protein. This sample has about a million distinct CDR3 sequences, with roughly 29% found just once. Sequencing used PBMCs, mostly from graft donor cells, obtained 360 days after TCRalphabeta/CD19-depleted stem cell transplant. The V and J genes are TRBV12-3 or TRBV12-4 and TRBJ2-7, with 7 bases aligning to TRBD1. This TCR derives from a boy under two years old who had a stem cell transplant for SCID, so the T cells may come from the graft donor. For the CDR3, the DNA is TGTGCCAGCAGTCTCCGACAGGGCCACTACCCCCCCTACGAGCAGTACTTC. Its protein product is CASSLRQGHYPPYEQYF.